The clone carrying this T cell receptor (beta chain) was counted only a few times. These data come from a study of cytomegalovirus exposure and HLA in healthy donors. Assay used: immunoSEQ multiplex PCR; TCRdb lists only in-frame clones, some missing. The sample has 150,000 or so clones, 70% to 90% seen once. This TCR derives from a woman between 18 and 29 years old in good health and CMV-seropositive. Material: PBMCs.

The CDR3 bases are TGTGCCAGCAGCTTAGGGCAGGGAGGCCAGCCCCAGCATTTT. Its translation is CASSLGQGGQPQHF. J is TRBJ1-5 and V is TRBV11-2, with a possible D match to TRBD1 (5 bases). Trimming removed 1 base at V and 7 bases at J, with 11 bases between. In germline, CDR1 is SGHAT, CDR2 FQNNGV. This CDR3 is built from 14 residues.